Each of the 7 T cell receptor beta chains below was sequenced from the same sample in a study of T cell repertoires in ileal Crohn's disease. Sequencing used immunoSEQ multiplex PCR; TCRdb keeps in-frame clones, though not all of them. The data contain approximately 13,000 clones, around 78% of them singletons. Sequenced: ileal tissue. Every receptor here comes from an adult with Crohn's disease.

This clone has just a few counts. The chain has TRBV11-2 and TRBJ1-5, with D unresolved. The V end lost 5 bases, the J end lost 5 bases, and 16 bases lay between the germline ends. Germline CDR1 reads SGHAT; CDR2 reads FQNNGV. CDR3 length: 15 residues. The CDR3 nucleotides read TGTGCCAGCAGCCGAAACGTAAATTCGGATCAGCCCCAGCATTTT. It translates to CASSRNVNSDQPQHF.

The chain carries TRBV7-6 and TRBJ1-3, with TRBD1 matching 9 bases. CDR1 SGHVS and CDR2 FNYEAQ come from the germline V gene. Trimming removed 5 bases from V and 2 bases from J; junction bases left unmatched: 7. The CDR3 length is 16 residues. CDR3 DNA: TGTGCCAGCAGCCCGACAGGGGGGGCTACTGGAAACACCATATATTTT. Its translation: CASSPTGGATGNTIYF.

The chain combines TRBV5-6 with TRBJ2-7, with TRBD2 as a possible D gene (5 bases). Trimming left V 0 bases short and J 3 bases short, with 10 bases between. Germline loops: CDR1 SGHDT, CDR2 YYEEEE. The CDR3 length is 14 residues. CDR3 loop: CASSLGLSGYEQYF. For the CDR3, the DNA is TGTGCCAGCAGCTTGGGTCTCAGCGGCTACGAGCAGTACTTC.

V and J are TRBV5-1 and TRBJ2-7; 8 nucleotides line up with TRBD1. V lost 4 bases, J lost 7 bases, and 10 bases stayed unmatched. Germline V lookup: CDR1 SGHRS, CDR2 YFSETQ. The CDR3 covers 14 residues. CDR3 nucleotides: TGCGCCAGCAGCACGACAGGGGCAAGTTGGGAGCAGTACTTC. It yields the protein CASSTTGASWEQYF.

CDR3 sequence (DNA): TGTGCCAGCAGCTTAATCGACGCAGGGGAGGGCTATGGCTACACCTTC. It is translated as CASSLIDAGEGYGYTF. This chain uses TRBV11-1 with TRBJ1-2, with TRBD1 as a possible D gene (6 bases). Germline CDR1 SGHAT, CDR2 FQDESV (reference sequence). V lost 2 bases to trimming and J lost 4 bases, with 17 bases between them. The CDR3 extends over 16 amino acids.

The chain has TRBV25-1 and TRBJ2-1, with a possible D match to TRBD1 (8 bases). Germline CDR1 MGHDK, CDR2 SYGVNS. Trimming took off 3 bases at V and 6 bases at J, with 18 bases between the two ends. This CDR3 contains 16 residues. The CDR3 coding sequence is TGTGCCAGCAGTGATCTTACGGGGGGACAGGCCAATGAGCAGTTCTTC. This encodes CASSDLTGGQANEQFF.

The chain is built from TRBV6-5 and TRBJ1-1; possibly TRBD1 for D (6 bases). The ends were cut back, 6 bases at V and 4 bases at J, with 12 bases in the middle. The CDR3 sequence is 13 residues long. Germline CDR1 is MNHEY and CDR2 is SVGAGI. As DNA, the CDR3 is TGTGCCAGCAGACGGGACACGGGCACTGAAGCTTTCTTT. It encodes CASRRDTGTEAFF.